Described below is a single T cell receptor beta chain sequence and its context. Its target is not known. The sample belongs to a study of chemoradiotherapy in HPV16-positive cancers. Over chemoradiotherapy, repertoires were sampled more than once. Study-wide points: Better recurrence-free survival went with HPV-responsive T-cell expansion in HPV16-positive patients. HPV-specific T cells were functionally defined from only a couple of HPV16-positive patients.

Some clones are missing from TCRdb's copy, which holds only in-frame ones; the method was immunoSEQ multiplex PCR. This sample yields about 25,000 clones, of which roughly 92% are seen a single time; 22% belongs to the top ten. The CDR3 runs to 15 residues. The V gene's germline CDR1 is SGHAT and CDR2 FQNNGV. The V and J ends lost 4 bases and 2 bases respectively, with 15 bases between them. This TCR was recovered from a human donor with HPV-associated anogenital cancer. The sequencing used blood, collected from a patient who underwent chemoradiotherapy. The V gene is TRBV11-2, the J gene TRBJ2-7; a possible D gene is TRBD1 (7 bases). Here the CDR3 reads CASSSQGGGTYEQYF. In nucleotides, the CDR3 is TGTGCCAGCAGCTCTCAGGGGGGAGGCACCTACGAGCAGTACTTC. Full variable domain (outside the CDR3, taken from reference TRBV11-2 and TRBJ2-7): EAGVAQSPRYKIIEKRQSVAFWCNPISGHATLYWYQQILGQGPKLLIQFQNNGVVDDSQLPKDRFSAERLKGVDSTLKIQPAKLEDSAVYLCASSSQGGGTYEQYFGPGTRLTVT.